This T cell receptor (beta chain) is from a study of cytomegalovirus exposure and HLA in healthy donors. Germline-derived CDR1 and CDR2 are MNHEY and SMNVEV (reference sequence). The CDR3 length is 13 residues. V was shortened by 2 bases and J by 3 bases, with 4 bases between the two germline ends. Whole-study findings and limits: Trimming of TCR beta V- and J-genes showed a link, identified in a later analysis, to a missense DCLRE1C variant.

Details on this clone: No antigen is known for it.

With 60 Vbeta and 13 Jbeta primers, the PCR was carried out. The protocol was immunoSEQ multiplex PCR, while the TCRdb copy is restricted to in-frame clones and leaves out a portion. The sample consists of tens of thousands of clones, around three quarters of them appearing once. This receptor was obtained from a female donor in good health and CMV-seronegative. The gene calls are TRBV27 and TRBJ2-2, with D hard to call. The source material was PBMCs. The DNA of the CDR3 is TGTGCCAGCAGTTTAGCGTACACCGGGGAGCTGTTTTTT. The encoded protein is CASSLAYTGELFF.